This TCR beta chain was profiled in a study of blood T cell repertoires in COVID-19. Turning to the study itself: T cells, B-cell-depleted T cells, or PBMCs supplied cDNA or gDNA.

Clones were read by immunoSEQ multiplex PCR, and TCRdb kept only the in-frame ones, dropping some. The sample holds 100,000 or so clones, about 85% seen once. The clonotype comes from a man in his forties or fifties with acute or convalescent COVID-19. The specimen was peripheral blood.

DNA for the CDR3: TGTGCCAGCAGCTTATGGACAGCGACGACCCAGTACTTC. Encoded protein: CASSLWTATTQYF. V gene TRBV7-3 combines with J gene TRBJ2-5; D perhaps matches TRBD1 (6 bases). Germline V gene data show CDR1 as SGHTA and CDR2 as FQGTGA. V lost 2 bases, J lost 7 bases, and 11 bases lay in between. The CDR3 is 13 amino acids.